The 13 T cell receptor beta chains below were found in one sample sequenced in a study of human versus mouse CDR3 diversity and MHC coevolution. Measured with immunoSEQ multiplex PCR; TCRdb has only the in-frame clones, and not every one. The table shows about 77,000 clones, with roughly 92% occurring only once. The sequencing input was naive CD4+ T cells from blood. Subset reported: CD45RO-negative CD62L-positive naive CD4 T cells. The origin of the receptors is a person aged 30-69 years in good health.

V and J are TRBV6-1 and TRBJ2-7; 9 bases align to TRBD1. Germline assignment: CDR1 MNHNS and CDR2 SASEGT. Trimming cost V 4 bases and J 3 bases; bases outside gene matches: 7. This CDR3 is built from 15 residues. The CDR3 region is CASSVGTGRVYEQYF. The CDR3 DNA sequence: TGTGCCAGCAGTGTCGGGACAGGGAGGGTCTACGAGCAGTACTTC.

This chain uses TRBV29-1 with TRBJ2-1, with D possibly being TRBD1 (5 bases). Per the germline V gene, CDR1 is SQVTM and CDR2 is ANQGSEA. V was clipped by 7 bases and J by 1 base, with 14 bases between them. The CDR3 totals 14 residues. CDR3 sequence (DNA): TGCAGCGGGGCGCCCAGGGTTTCCTACAATGAGCAGTTCTTC. As protein: CSGAPRVSYNEQFF.

The J gene is TRBJ2-2, the V gene TRBV2; unclear D gene. Germline CDR1 SNHLY, CDR2 FYNNEI. This CDR3 spans 14 amino acids. Trimming left V 3 bases short and J 1 base short, with 6 bases between. CDR3 amino acids: CASSDSRNTGELFF. The CDR3 DNA is TGTGCCAGCAGTGATTCGCGGAACACCGGGGAGCTGTTTTTT.

The rearrangement uses TRBV10-1 and TRBJ2-2; 7 bases line up with TRBD1. This CDR3 region has 15 residues. The V gene's germline CDR1 is WNHNN and CDR2 SYGVQD (reference sequence). Trimming removed 6 bases from V and 1 base from J; junction bases left unmatched: 5. The CDR3 loop reads CASSRWTGNTGELFF. In nucleotides, the CDR3 is TGCGCCAGCAGCCGATGGACAGGGAACACCGGGGAGCTGTTTTTT.

V usage is TRBV5-5 and J usage is TRBJ1-2; TRBD1 matches 8 bases. The V gene end was trimmed by 0 bases and the J gene end by 4 bases; junction bases not matched to a gene: 2. The germline gives CDR1 SGHKS, CDR2 YYEKEE (reference sequence). This CDR3 spans 14 amino acids. CDR3 loop: CASSLDRGSYGYTF. CDR3 DNA: TGTGCCAGCAGCTTGGACAGGGGGTCCTATGGCTACACCTTC.

The chain's CDR3 is CAWARGVADTQYF. As DNA, the CDR3 is TGTGCCTGGGCTCGGGGGGTCGCAGATACGCAGTATTTT. V gene TRBV30 combines with J gene TRBJ2-3; 7 bases are shared with TRBD2. J was trimmed by 4 bases and V by 5 bases; bases with no gene match: 6. The V gene's germline CDR1 is GTSNPN and CDR2 SVGIG (reference sequence). The CDR3 length is 13 residues.

The V and J genes are TRBV20-1 and TRBJ2-5; D might be TRBD1 (6 bases). There are 11 residues in the CDR3. The V end lost 7 bases, the J end lost 5 bases, and 11 bases lay between the germline ends. CDR1 is DFQATT, CDR2 SNEGSKA, per germline (reference sequence). For the CDR3, the DNA is TGCAGTGAAGCTAGGGGGGAGACCCAGTACTTC. This encodes CSEARGETQYF.

The chain links TRBV14 to TRBJ2-5; 8 bases align to TRBD1. This CDR3 is 12 amino acids long. Germline CDR1 reads SGHDN; CDR2 reads FVKESK. J lost 5 bases, V lost 6 bases, and 2 bases had no gene match. The chain's CDR3 is CASSTGGETQYF. For the CDR3, the DNA is TGTGCCAGCAGTACAGGGGGGGAGACCCAGTACTTC.

The rearrangement joins TRBV7-2 to TRBJ1-2, with no clear D. The CDR3 is 14 amino acids. V gave up 4 bases and J gave up 4 bases, with 13 bases separating them. Per the germline V gene, CDR1 is SGHTA and CDR2 is FQGNSA. CDR3 in DNA: TGTGCCAGCAGCTCCCTTCGCGGTAGCTATGGCTACACCTTC. Translation: CASSSLRGSYGYTF.

The chain employs TRBV19 and TRBJ2-6, with a possible D match to TRBD1 (6 bases). In germline, CDR1 is LNHDA, CDR2 SQIVND (reference sequence). The V end was cut by 1 base, the J end by 1 base, with 14 bases between. There are 18 residues in the CDR3. The CDR3 sequence: CASSIAAGARSGANVLTF. CDR3 in DNA: TGTGCCAGTAGTATAGCGGCAGGGGCGAGGTCTGGGGCCAACGTCCTGACTTTC.

The V call is TRBV18, the J call TRBJ2-1; 7 bases line up with TRBD1. Per germline, CDR1 KGHSH and CDR2 LQKENI. The V segment lost 2 bases and the J segment 7 bases; nucleotides outside the gene matches: 11. The CDR3 runs to 16 residues. This CDR3 reads CASSPLLAQGVNEQFF. The CDR3 DNA follows: TGTGCCAGCTCACCATTGTTGGCGCAGGGGGTGAATGAGCAGTTCTTC.

CDR3 DNA: TGCAGCGTTGAAGATCCGGACAGGGGGCGAGGCTACACCTTC. This codes for CSVEDPDRGRGYTF. The chain has TRBV29-1 and TRBJ1-2; 11 bases align to TRBD1. Unmatched junction bases numbered 5, after V lost 0 bases and J lost 8 bases. This CDR3 is built from 14 residues. Germline loops: CDR1 SQVTM, CDR2 ANQGSEA.

The rearrangement links TRBV5-1 to TRBJ1-2; D may be TRBD1 (5 bases). Germline V gives CDR1 SGHRS, CDR2 YFSETQ. The germline V and J ends were trimmed by 4 bases and 1 base, with 11 bases remaining between them. The CDR3 consists of 14 residues. In nucleotides, the CDR3 is TGCGCCAGCAGCATGATAGGGGTTAACTATGGCTACACCTTC. Translating gives CASSMIGVNYGYTF. Drawing the rest from reference TRBV5-1 and TRBJ1-2, the complete variable domain is KAGVTQTPRYLIKTRGQQVTLSCSPISGHRSVSWYQQTPGQGLQFLFEYFSETQRNKGNFPGRFSGRQFSNSRSEMNVSTLELGDSALYLCASSMIGVNYGYTFGSGTRLTVV.